This record covers a single T cell receptor (beta chain). Different DNA sequences within this sample yield the same CDR3. This sample stems from a study of shared clonotypes between healthy human individuals. This CDR3 has 12 amino acids. The germline V gene has CDR1 SGHNT and CDR2 YENEEA. The V end lost 5 bases, the J end lost 5 bases, and 9 bases lay between the germline ends. Sequencing used immunoSEQ multiplex PCR; TCRdb keeps in-frame clones, though not all of them. The sample consists of about 2 million clones, 95% of them appearing once. This chain joins TRBV11-3 and TRBJ2-5; D is ambiguous. This sequence originates from a man aged 18 to 35 in good health. Material for sequencing was naive CD4+ T cells sorted from blood. Subset noted: CD45RA+ positively selected. CDR3 DNA sequence: TGTGCCAGCAGCCTGGATGGGGAGACCCAGTACTTC. Translating it yields CASSLDGETQYF.